A selection of T cell receptor beta chains follows, all from one sample in a study of identical twins. From the 5' RACE reads, TCRdb called clonotypes with MiXCR, one entry per CDR3 protein. There are 700,000 or so distinct CDR3 sequences in the sample; 21% occur only once, and roughly 4% lies in the top ten. The same sample was also studied in work on T cells expressing NK-cell markers.

What was sequenced was PBMCs. The origin of the receptors is a young woman in good health. Each CDR3 is given with its conserved first and last residue. D genes are given only for firm matches. Size is stated for part of the rows, as once, few or many counts, or as a class when the clone is expanded.

V	D	J	size	CDR3	DNA
TRBV7-8	TRBD1	TRBJ1-1	few	CASSHSPDRGNTEAFF	TGTGCCAGCAGCCACAGCCCGGACAGGGGAAACACTGAAGCTTTCTTT
TRBV4-3	-	TRBJ2-3	few	CASSHLRISTDTQYF	TGCGCCAGCAGCCACCTACGTATTAGCACAGATACGCAGTATTTT
TRBV9	-	TRBJ2-1	few	CASSLLSGGHEQFF	TGTGCCAGCAGCTTATTAAGTGGGGGGCATGAGCAGTTCTTC
TRBV6-5	-	TRBJ2-7	-	CASSYSPRRVLEQYF	TGTGCCAGCAGTTACTCGCCTAGGCGAGTGTTAGAGCAGTACTTC
TRBV29-1	-	TRBJ2-1	-	CSVGWGSYNEQFF	TGCAGCGTTGGATGGGGCAGCTACAATGAGCAGTTCTTC
TRBV7-2	TRBD2	TRBJ2-1	-	CASSLALAGVLDEQFF	TGTGCCAGCAGCTTAGCGCTAGCGGGAGTCCTAGATGAGCAGTTCTTC
TRBV11-2	TRBD2	TRBJ2-1	-	CASSKGLAEISSYNEQFF	TGTGCCAGCAGCAAGGGACTAGCGGAGATCTCCTCCTACAATGAGCAGTTCTTC
TRBV7-2	-	TRBJ2-7	few	CASSPAREQYF	TGTGCCAGCAGCCCCGCTAGGGAGCAGTACTTC
TRBV6-1	-	TRBJ2-2	-	CASRSPGTANTGELFF	TGTGCCAGCAGATCCCCAGGGACGGCGAACACCGGGGAGCTGTTTTTT
TRBV20-1	TRBD1	TRBJ1-1	few	CSARSGTGAGTEAFF	TGCAGTGCTAGGTCCGGGACAGGGGCGGGGACTGAAGCTTTCTTT
TRBV10-3	-	TRBJ1-2	-	CAIRGNERTHNYGYTF	TGTGCCATCAGGGGAAACGAACGGACACATAACTATGGCTACACCTTC
TRBV6-1	-	TRBJ2-7	-	CASRSIGTVNLGGEQYF	TGTGCCAGCCGCTCAATTGGGACAGTCAACCTCGGGGGCGAGCAGTACTTC
TRBV13	-	TRBJ2-7	few	CASSTTAGFLNYEQYF	TGTGCCAGCAGCACAACCGCGGGGTTTTTGAACTACGAGCAGTACTTC
TRBV24-1	-	TRBJ2-2	few	CATSDARLTTGELFF	TGTGCCACCAGTGATGCCCGACTCACCACCGGGGAGCTGTTTTTT
TRBV3-1	TRBD1	TRBJ1-1	-	CASSRDREPNTEAFF	TGTGCCAGCAGCCGTGACAGGGAGCCGAACACTGAAGCTTTCTTT
TRBV5-6	-	TRBJ1-5	-	CASTRYDAGIQPQHF	TGTGCCAGCACCCGATACGACGCCGGCATCCAGCCCCAGCATTTT
TRBV11-2	-	TRBJ2-7	-	CASSSDWGREYF	TGTGCCAGCAGTTCTGACTGGGGGAGAGAGTACTTC
TRBV6-5	-	TRBJ2-2	-	CASSYYQGGTGELFF	TGTGCCAGCAGTTACTACCAGGGTGGCACCGGGGAGCTGTTTTTT
TRBV6-5	-	TRBJ2-2	-	CASSYYSSPGTGELFF	TGTGCCAGCAGTTATTACAGCTCCCCGGGCACCGGGGAGCTGTTTTTT
TRBV5-6	-	TRBJ2-3	few	CASSLGPIMDTQYF	TGTGCCAGCAGCTTGGGACCTATAATGGATACGCAGTATTTT
TRBV19	TRBD1	TRBJ2-7	few	CASSISGTGSYEQYF	TGTGCCAGTAGTATTTCTGGGACAGGGTCCTACGAGCAGTACTTC
TRBV20-1	-	TRBJ2-1	few	CSARSWSGSDEQFF	TGCAGTGCTAGGTCGTGGAGTGGTAGCGATGAGCAGTTCTTC
TRBV20-1	TRBD2	TRBJ2-7	-	CSARVIPGLENF	TGCAGTGCTAGAGTCATCCCGGGACTAGAAAACTTC
TRBV12-3/TRBV12-4	TRBD1	TRBJ1-1	-	CASSSPGQGASEAFF	TGTGCCAGCAGTTCACCGGGACAGGGGGCCTCTGAAGCTTTCTTT
TRBV20-1	-	TRBJ1-1	few	CSASFLTEAFF	TGCAGTGCTAGTTTCTTGACTGAAGCTTTCTTT
TRBV6-2/TRBV6-3	-	TRBJ2-1	few	CASHANPSLDEQFF	TGTGCCAGCCACGCGAATCCATCCCTCGATGAGCAGTTCTTC
TRBV12-3/TRBV12-4	-	TRBJ2-2	few	CASGDSLVGELFF	TGTGCCAGCGGGGATTCCCTTGTCGGGGAGCTGTTTTTT
TRBV5-1	-	TRBJ2-2	few	CASSLAPSDVGELFF	TGCGCCAGCAGCTTGGCCCCTTCCGATGTCGGGGAGCTGTTTTTT
TRBV12-3/TRBV12-4	-	TRBJ2-5	few	CASRDVGETQYF	TGTGCCAGCAGGGACGTCGGGGAGACCCAGTACTTC
TRBV20-1	TRBD1	TRBJ2-5	few	CSARGWGQGMETQYF	TGCAGTGCTCGGGGGTGGGGACAGGGTATGGAGACCCAGTACTTC
TRBV9	-	TRBJ1-1	many	CASSVEARDTEAFF	TGTGCCAGCAGCGTAGAGGCTAGGGACACTGAAGCTTTCTTT
TRBV2	-	TRBJ1-4	once	CASSEEGEFNEKLFF	TGTGCCAGCAGTGAAGAGGGGGAGTTTAATGAAAAACTGTTTTTT
TRBV12-3/TRBV12-4	-	TRBJ2-1	-	CASSPEDAREQFF	TGTGCCAGCAGTCCCGAGGATGCCAGGGAGCAGTTCTTC
TRBV20-1	-	TRBJ1-1	few	CSASQTRSTLNGGAFF	TGCAGTGCTAGCCAAACCCGGAGCACCCTTAATGGTGGAGCTTTCTTT